Ten or more counts support the clone carrying this T cell receptor beta chain. Its antigen remains unknown. The data stem from a study of T-cell reconstitution after alpha-beta-depleted transplantation in children. Findings and caveats of the study: The high TCRbeta diversity at day 60 in some patients came from surviving recipient T cells and thymic progenitors. Several hundred expanded graft clones reportedly supplied alpha-beta T cells about two months after transplant. By one year post-transplant, T-cell counts and diversity largely arose from T cells that were newly produced.

TCRbeta library construction was performed incorporating unique molecular identifiers. TCRdb independently ran MiXCR on the PCR reads; one entry per CDR3 protein. The data show about 180,000 distinct CDR3 sequences, around 10% seen once. Germline CDR1 reads SGHTA; CDR2 reads FQGNSA. With 5 bases clipped from V and 12 bases from J, the junction kept 6 bases outside the gene matches. The CDR3 has 14 amino acids. The receptor's source is a boy younger than 10 with acute myeloid leukemia, due to receive a stem cell transplant. V gene TRBV7-2 combines with J gene TRBJ2-2, with 13 bases that match TRBD2. The sample here was PBMCs, taken before TCRalphabeta/CD19-depleted stem cell transplant. The CDR3 reads CASSPGTSGEKLFF. Written as DNA, the CDR3 is TGTGCCAGCAGCCCCGGGACTAGCGGGGAGAAGCTGTTTTTT.